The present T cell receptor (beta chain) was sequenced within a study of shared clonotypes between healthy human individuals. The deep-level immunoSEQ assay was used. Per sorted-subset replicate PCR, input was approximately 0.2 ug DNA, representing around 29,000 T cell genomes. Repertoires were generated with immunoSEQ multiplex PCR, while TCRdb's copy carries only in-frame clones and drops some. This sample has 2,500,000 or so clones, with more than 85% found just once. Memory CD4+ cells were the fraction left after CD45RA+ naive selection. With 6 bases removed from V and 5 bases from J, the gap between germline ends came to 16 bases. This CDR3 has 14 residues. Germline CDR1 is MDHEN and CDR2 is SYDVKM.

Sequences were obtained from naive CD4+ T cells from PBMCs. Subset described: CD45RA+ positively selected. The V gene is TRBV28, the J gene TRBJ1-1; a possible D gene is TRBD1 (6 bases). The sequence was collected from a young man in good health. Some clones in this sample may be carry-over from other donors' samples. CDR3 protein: CASSLMTGATEAFF. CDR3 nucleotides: TGTGCCAGCAGCCTCATGACGGGGGCGACTGAAGCTTTCTTT.